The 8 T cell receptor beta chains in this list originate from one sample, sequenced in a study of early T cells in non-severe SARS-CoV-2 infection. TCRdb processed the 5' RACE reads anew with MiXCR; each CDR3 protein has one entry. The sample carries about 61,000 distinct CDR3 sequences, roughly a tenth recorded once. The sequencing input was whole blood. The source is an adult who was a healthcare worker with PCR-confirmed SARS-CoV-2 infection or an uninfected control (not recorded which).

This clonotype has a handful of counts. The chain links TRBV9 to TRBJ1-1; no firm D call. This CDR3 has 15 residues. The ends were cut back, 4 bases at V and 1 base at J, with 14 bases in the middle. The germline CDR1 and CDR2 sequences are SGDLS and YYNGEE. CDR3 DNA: TGTGCCAGCAGCTCCGGACTGGAAAGGAACACTGAAGCTTTCTTT. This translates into CASSSGLERNTEAFF. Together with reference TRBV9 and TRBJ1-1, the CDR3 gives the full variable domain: DSGVTQTPKHLITATGQRVTLRCSPRSGDLSVYWYQQSLDQGLQFLIQYYNGEERAKGNILERFSAQQFPDLHSELNLSSLELGDSALYFCASSSGLERNTEAFFGQGTRLTVV.

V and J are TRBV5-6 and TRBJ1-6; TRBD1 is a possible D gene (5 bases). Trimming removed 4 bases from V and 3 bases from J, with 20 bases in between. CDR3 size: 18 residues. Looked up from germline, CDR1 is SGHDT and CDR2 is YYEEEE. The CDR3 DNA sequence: TGTGCCAGCAGCCTTTCCCAGGGACCGATAGACTATAATTCACCCCTCCACTTT. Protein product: CASSLSQGPIDYNSPLHF.

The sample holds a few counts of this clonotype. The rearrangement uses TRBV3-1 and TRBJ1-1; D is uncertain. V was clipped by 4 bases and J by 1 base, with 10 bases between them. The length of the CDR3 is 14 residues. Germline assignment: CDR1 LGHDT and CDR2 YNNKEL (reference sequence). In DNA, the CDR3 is TGTGCCAGCAGCCCTTGGGCCACGAACACTGAAGCTTTCTTT. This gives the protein CASSPWATNTEAFF.

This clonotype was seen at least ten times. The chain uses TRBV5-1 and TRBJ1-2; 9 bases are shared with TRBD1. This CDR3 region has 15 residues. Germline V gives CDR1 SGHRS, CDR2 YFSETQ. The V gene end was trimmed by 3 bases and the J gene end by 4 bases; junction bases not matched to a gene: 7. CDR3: CASSSGQGTVYGYTF. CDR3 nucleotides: TGCGCCAGCAGCTCAGGACAGGGGACGGTCTATGGCTACACCTTC.

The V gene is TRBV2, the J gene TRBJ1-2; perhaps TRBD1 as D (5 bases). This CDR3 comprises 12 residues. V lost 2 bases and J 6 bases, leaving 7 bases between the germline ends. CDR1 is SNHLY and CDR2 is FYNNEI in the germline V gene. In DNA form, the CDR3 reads TGTGCCAGCAGTGAACGGGGGAATGGCTACACCTTC. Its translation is CASSERGNGYTF.

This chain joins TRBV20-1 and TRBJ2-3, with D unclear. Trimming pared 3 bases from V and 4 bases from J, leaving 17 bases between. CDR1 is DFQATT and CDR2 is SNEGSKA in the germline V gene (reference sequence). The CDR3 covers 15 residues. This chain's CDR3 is CSARISAAPADTQYF. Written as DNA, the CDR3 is TGCAGTGCTAGGATTTCAGCTGCCCCGGCAGATACGCAGTATTTT.

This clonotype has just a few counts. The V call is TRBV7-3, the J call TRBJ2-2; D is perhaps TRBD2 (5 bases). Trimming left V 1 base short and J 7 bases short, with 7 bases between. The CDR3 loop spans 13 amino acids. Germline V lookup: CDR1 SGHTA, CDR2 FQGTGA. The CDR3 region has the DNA TGTGCCAGCAGCTTAATTGGGAGCGGGGAGCTGTTTTTT. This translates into CASSLIGSGELFF.

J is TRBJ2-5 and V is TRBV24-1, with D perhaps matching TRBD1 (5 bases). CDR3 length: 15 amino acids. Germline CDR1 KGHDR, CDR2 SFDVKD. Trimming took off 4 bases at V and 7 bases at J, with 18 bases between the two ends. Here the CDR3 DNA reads TGTGCCACCAGTGACCCGGACATAGCCCACGGGACCCAGTACTTC. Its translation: CATSDPDIAHGTQYF.